This TCR beta chain was sequenced for a study of blood T cell repertoires in COVID-19. Across the study: Sites across the United States, Italy and Spain contributed samples from acute and convalescent COVID-19. PBMCs, B-cell-depleted T cells, or T cells provided the cDNA or gDNA that made up the material.

In the original processing: Scientists estimated how many nucleated cells there were by amplifying reference gene primers. Sequenced by immunoSEQ multiplex PCR; TCRdb stores in-frame clones only, minus some. For V, J and clone size, that table is used; D and trimming come from the DNA. The table records tens of thousands of clones, over 70% of them present only once. CDR1 and CDR2 (germline): SGHKS, YYEKEE (reference sequence). Trimming took 3 bases from V and 3 from J; bases not matched to a gene: 3. The CDR3 contains 14 residues. Source material: peripheral blood. The gene calls are TRBV5-5 and TRBJ1-2; 9 bases match TRBD1. The TCR comes from a man aged 45 to 65 with active or convalescent COVID-19. The CDR3: CASSWTGADYGYTF. CDR3 nucleotides: TGTGCCAGCAGCTGGACAGGGGCTGACTATGGCTACACCTTC.